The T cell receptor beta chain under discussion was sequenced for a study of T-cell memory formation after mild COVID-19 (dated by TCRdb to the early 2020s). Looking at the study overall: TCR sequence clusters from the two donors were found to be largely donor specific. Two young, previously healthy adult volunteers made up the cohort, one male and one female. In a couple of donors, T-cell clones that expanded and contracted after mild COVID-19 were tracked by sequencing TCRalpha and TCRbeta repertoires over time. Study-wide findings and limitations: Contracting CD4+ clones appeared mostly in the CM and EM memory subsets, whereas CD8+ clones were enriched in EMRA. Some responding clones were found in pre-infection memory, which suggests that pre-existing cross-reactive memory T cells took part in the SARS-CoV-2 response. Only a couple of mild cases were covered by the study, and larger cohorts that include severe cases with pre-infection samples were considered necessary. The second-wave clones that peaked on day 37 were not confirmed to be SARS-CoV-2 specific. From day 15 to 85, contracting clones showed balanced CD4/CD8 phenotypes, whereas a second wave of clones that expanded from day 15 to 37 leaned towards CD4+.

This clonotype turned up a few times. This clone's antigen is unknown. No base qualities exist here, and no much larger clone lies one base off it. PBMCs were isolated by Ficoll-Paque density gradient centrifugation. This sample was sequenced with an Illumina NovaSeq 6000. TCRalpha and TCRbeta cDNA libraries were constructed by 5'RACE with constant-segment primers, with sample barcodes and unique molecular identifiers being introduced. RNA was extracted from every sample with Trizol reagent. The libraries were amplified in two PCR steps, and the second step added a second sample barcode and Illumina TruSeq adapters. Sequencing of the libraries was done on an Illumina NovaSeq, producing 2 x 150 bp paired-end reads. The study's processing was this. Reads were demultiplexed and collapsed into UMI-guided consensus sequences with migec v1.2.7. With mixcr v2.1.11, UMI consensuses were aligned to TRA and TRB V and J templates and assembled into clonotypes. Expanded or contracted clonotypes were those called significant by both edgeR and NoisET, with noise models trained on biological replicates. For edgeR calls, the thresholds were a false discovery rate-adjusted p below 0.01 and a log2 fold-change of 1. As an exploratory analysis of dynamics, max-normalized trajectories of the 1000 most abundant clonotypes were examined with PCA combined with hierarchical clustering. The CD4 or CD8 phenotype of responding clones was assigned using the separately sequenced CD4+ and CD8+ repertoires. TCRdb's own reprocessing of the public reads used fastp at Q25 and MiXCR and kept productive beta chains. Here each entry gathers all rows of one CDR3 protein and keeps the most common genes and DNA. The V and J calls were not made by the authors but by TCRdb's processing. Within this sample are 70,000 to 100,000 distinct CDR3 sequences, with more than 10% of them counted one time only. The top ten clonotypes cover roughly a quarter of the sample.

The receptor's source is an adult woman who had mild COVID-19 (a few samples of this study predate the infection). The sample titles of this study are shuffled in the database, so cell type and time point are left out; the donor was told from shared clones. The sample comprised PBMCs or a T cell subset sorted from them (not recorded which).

The nucleotides read TGTGCCAGCAGCCCTACCCCGACAGGGAATGAGCAGTTCTTC. This codes for CASSPTPTGNEQFF. This sequence uses TRBV5-6 and TRBJ2-1; 7 bases in the junction line up with TRBD1. The CDR3 contains 14 residues, cysteine and phenylalanine counted. Only CDR3 DNA is held: 42 bases, read in frame from base 1. V is pruned by 4 bases and J by 7 bases, leaving 8 bases of the junction without a gene match. CDR1 SGHDT and CDR2 YYEEEE were looked up in the germline V gene.